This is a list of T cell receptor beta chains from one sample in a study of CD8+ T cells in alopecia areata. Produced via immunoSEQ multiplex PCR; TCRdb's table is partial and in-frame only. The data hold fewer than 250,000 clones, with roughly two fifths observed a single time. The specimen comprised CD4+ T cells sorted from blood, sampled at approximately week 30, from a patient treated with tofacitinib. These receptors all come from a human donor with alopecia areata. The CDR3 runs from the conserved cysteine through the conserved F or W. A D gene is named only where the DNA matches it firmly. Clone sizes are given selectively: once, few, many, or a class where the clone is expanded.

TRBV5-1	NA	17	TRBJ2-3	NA	TGCGCCAGCAGCTCCCAGCCAAGACAAATGGTGGGGGATACGCAGTATTTT	CASSSQPRQMVGDTQYF
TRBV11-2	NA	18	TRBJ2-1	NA	TGTGCCAGCAGCTTAGATCTAAGTGGGACCCCCTCTTACAATGAGCAGTTCTTC	CASSLDLSGTPSYNEQFF
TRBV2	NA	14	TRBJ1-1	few	TGTGCCAGCAGTGAAGCAGGGGGGCCCACTGAAGCTTTCTTT	CASSEAGGPTEAFF
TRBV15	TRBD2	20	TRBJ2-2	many	TGTGCCACCAGCAGATACGGACTAGCGAGTAGCGGGGGAAACACCGGGGAGCTGTTTTTT	CATSRYGLASSGGNTGELFF
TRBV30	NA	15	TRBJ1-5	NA	TGTGCCTGGAGCCAACAGGGCCCCCGCAATCAGCCCCAGCATTTT	CAWSQQGPRNQPQHF
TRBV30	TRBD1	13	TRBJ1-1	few	TGTGCCTGGGGGGGACAGTCGAACACTGAAGCTTTCTTT	CAWGGQSNTEAFF
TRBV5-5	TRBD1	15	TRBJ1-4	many	TGTGCCAGCAGCTTACGGGACAGGGGTCCGGAAAAACTGTTTTTT	CASSLRDRGPEKLFF
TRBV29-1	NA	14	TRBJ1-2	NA	TGCAGCGTTGAAGACGGGGCAGGGGATTATGGCTACACCTTC	CSVEDGAGDYGYTF
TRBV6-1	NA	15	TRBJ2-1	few	TGTGCCAGCAGTGAAATGGGACCAGACACACATGAGCAGTTCTTC	CASSEMGPDTHEQFF
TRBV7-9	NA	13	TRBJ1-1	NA	TGTGCCAGCAGCGTGCGTGGGGACACTGAAGCTTTCTTT	CASSVRGDTEAFF
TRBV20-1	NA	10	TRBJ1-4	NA	TGCAGTGCTCTGGGGGAAAAACTGTTTTTT	CSALGEKLFF
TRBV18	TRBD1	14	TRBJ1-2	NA	TGTGCCAGCTCACCGGGACAGGGCGTGGCAGGCTACACCTTC	CASSPGQGVAGYTF
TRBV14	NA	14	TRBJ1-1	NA	TGTGCCAGCAGCCGGAATACCATGAACACTGAAGCTTTCTTT	CASSRNTMNTEAFF
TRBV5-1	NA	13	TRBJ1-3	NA	TGCGCCAGCAGGCAGGATCGGGGGAACACCATATATTTT	CASRQDRGNTIYF
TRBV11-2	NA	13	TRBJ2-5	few	TGTGCCAGCAGGGGGGCTAGCATCCAGACCCAGTACTTC	CASRGASIQTQYF
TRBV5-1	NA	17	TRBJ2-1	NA	TGCGCCAGCAGCTCAAACGGGGTGGGAATCTCCTACAATGAGCAGTTCTTC	CASSSNGVGISYNEQFF
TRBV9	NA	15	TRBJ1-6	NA	TGTGCCAGCAGCGTGAAGAGCTCCTATAATTCACCCCTCCACTTT	CASSVKSSYNSPLHF
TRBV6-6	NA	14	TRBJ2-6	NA	TGTGCCAGCAGTATAGGCGTTGGGGCCAACGTCCTGACTTTC	CASSIGVGANVLTF
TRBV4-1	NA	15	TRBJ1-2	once	TGCGCCAGCAGCCAGGGCGGTTCAGGGGACTATGGCTACACCTTC	CASSQGGSGDYGYTF
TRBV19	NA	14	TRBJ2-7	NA	TGTGCCAGTAGCGCTCAGGACAGAACCTACGAGCAGTACTTC	CASSAQDRTYEQYF
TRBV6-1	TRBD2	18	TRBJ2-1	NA	TGTGCCAGCAGTGAAGCGCTAACTAGCGGGGGCCTCTACAATGAGCAGTTCTTC	CASSEALTSGGLYNEQFF
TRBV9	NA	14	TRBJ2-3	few	TGTGCCAGCAGCGTTAACGGGGATGGGGATACGCAGTATTTT	CASSVNGDGDTQYF
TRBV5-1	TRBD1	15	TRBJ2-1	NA	TGCGCCAGCAGCTCCGGACAGGGGTCCTACAATGAGCAGTTCTTC	CASSSGQGSYNEQFF
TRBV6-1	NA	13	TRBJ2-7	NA	TGTGCCAGCAGTGAAGCGCTCAGGCACGAGCAGTACTTC	CASSEALRHEQYF
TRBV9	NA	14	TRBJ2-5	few	TGTGCCAGCAGCGTAGATTACATCGTAGAGACCCAGTACTTC	CASSVDYIVETQYF
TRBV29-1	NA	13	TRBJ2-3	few	TGCAGCGTTTATTGGACTATCACAGATACGCAGTATTTT	CSVYWTITDTQYF
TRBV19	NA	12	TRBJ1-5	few	TGTGCCAGTGGAGGATCCACTCAGCCCCAGCATTTT	CASGGSTQPQHF